Presented here are 10 T cell receptor beta chains from one specimen sequenced in a study of type 1 and type 2 diabetes patients. Amplification started from genomic DNA. Multiplex PCR with 30 forward and 13 reverse primers amplified the TCR beta CDR3. TCRdb processed the multiplex PCR reads anew with MiXCR; each CDR3 protein has one entry. The data contain a few hundred thousand distinct CDR3 sequences, more than 45% of them singletons. The sequencing input was peripheral blood mononuclear cells (PBMCs). The origin of the receptors is a man aged 18 to 30 with type 2 diabetes.

This clonotype was counted only a few times. The gene calls are TRBV13 and TRBJ1-1; no definite D call. Per germline, CDR1 PRHDT and CDR2 FYEKMQ (reference sequence). CDR3 length: 12 residues. V gave up 10 bases and J gave up 1 base, with 10 bases separating them. The CDR3, as DNA: TGTGCCACACGCCCCTCGAACACTGAAGCTTTCTTT. Translation gives CATRPSNTEAFF.

The gene calls are TRBV9 and TRBJ2-5, with TRBD1 identical over 7 bases. Germline-derived CDR1 and CDR2 are SGDLS and YYNGEE. The J segment lost 3 bases and the V segment lost 4 bases, leaving 6 bases of the junction unmatched. This CDR3 region has 14 residues. The CDR3 nucleotides are TGTGCCAGCAGCTCTCGGGACAGCAAAGAGACCCAGTACTTC. Residues: CASSSRDSKETQYF.

This chain connects TRBV12-3 or TRBV12-4 to TRBJ1-1, with TRBD1 matching 7 bases. The CDR3 has 15 amino acids. V was clipped by 5 bases and J by 3 bases; unmatched bases: 9. Here the CDR3 reads CASSQQGWQDTEAFF. The CDR3 DNA follows: TGTGCCAGCAGTCAACAGGGGTGGCAGGACACTGAAGCTTTCTTT.

This rearrangement joins TRBV30 to TRBJ2-2; a weak D match, TRBD1 (5 bases). CDR3 size: 18 residues. The germline V gene has CDR1 GTSNPN and CDR2 SVGIG (reference sequence). The germline V and J ends were trimmed by 0 bases and 7 bases, with 24 bases remaining between them. The CDR3 sequence: CAWSVPLPRQSKDGELFF. The CDR3 nucleotides are TGTGCCTGGAGTGTGCCCCTTCCCCGACAGAGTAAGGACGGGGAGCTGTTTTTT.

The count of this clonotype is one. V gene TRBV19 combines with J gene TRBJ1-1; weak D call: TRBD1 (5 bases). Per the germline V gene, CDR1 is LNHDA and CDR2 is SQIVND (reference sequence). The CDR3 length is 15 residues. Trimming shortened V by 4 bases and J by 0 bases, and 12 bases separated the two germline ends. This chain's CDR3 is CASSTTQAMNTEAFF. Here the CDR3 DNA reads TGTGCCAGTAGTACGACACAGGCGATGAACACTGAAGCTTTCTTT.

The table lists this clonotype with a few counts. The chain couples TRBV6-5 to TRBJ1-1; D is perhaps TRBD1 (5 bases). This CDR3 region has 15 residues. Germline V lookup: CDR1 MNHEY, CDR2 SVGAGI. V lost 2 bases to trimming and J lost 4 bases, with 14 bases between them. The CDR3 protein is CASSYGGDGGTEAFF. The CDR3 bases are TGTGCCAGCAGTTACGGAGGGGATGGTGGCACTGAAGCTTTCTTT.

The chain carries TRBV6-6 and TRBJ1-5; 8 nucleotides agree with TRBD1. Looked up from germline, CDR1 is MNHNY and CDR2 is SVGAGI (reference sequence). The CDR3 is made up of 13 amino acids. Unmatched junction bases numbered 4, after V lost 7 bases and J lost 5 bases. The CDR3 coding sequence is TGTGCCAGCACTAGGACAGGGCATCAGCCCCAGCATTTT. This translates into CASTRTGHQPQHF.

The V and J genes are TRBV19 and TRBJ2-1; no definite D call. V dropped 4 bases and J dropped 5 bases, with 18 bases sitting between them. The germline V gene has CDR1 LNHDA and CDR2 SQIVND (reference sequence). The CDR3 has 16 amino acids. CDR3 residues: CASSSGPAIHDNEQFF. DNA for the CDR3: TGTGCCAGTAGTAGTGGTCCCGCGATCCACGACAATGAGCAGTTCTTC.

The chain is built from TRBV5-1 and TRBJ2-1; the D is unclear. The CDR3 sequence is 14 residues long. Germline lookup yields CDR1 SGHRS and CDR2 YFSETQ. Trimming removed 4 bases at V and 2 bases at J, with 10 bases between. The CDR3 DNA reads TGCGCCAGCAGCCCACTGAGTACCTACAATGAGCAGTTCTTC. As protein: CASSPLSTYNEQFF. Drawing the rest from reference TRBV5-1 and TRBJ2-1, the complete variable domain is KAGVTQTPRYLIKTRGQQVTLSCSPISGHRSVSWYQQTPGQGLQFLFEYFSETQRNKGNFPGRFSGRQFSNSRSEMNVSTLELGDSALYLCASSPLSTYNEQFFGPGTRLTVL.

This chain joins TRBV5-6 and TRBJ2-3, with a possible D match to TRBD2 (6 bases). CDR1 SGHDT and CDR2 YYEEEE come from the germline V gene. The germline V and J ends were trimmed by 0 bases and 11 bases, with 16 bases remaining between them. CDR3 size: 14 residues. CDR3 nucleotide sequence: TGTGCCAGCAGCTTGGCGGCGGGGCCTAGGGAGCAGTATTTT. This translates into CASSLAAGPREQYF. Full variable domain (rest looked up from reference TRBV5-6 and TRBJ2-3): DAGVTQSPTHLIKTRGQQVTLRCSPKSGHDTVSWYQQALGQGPQFIFQYYEEEERQRGNFPDRFSGHQFPNYSSELNVNALLLGDSALYLCASSLAAGPREQYFGPGTRLTVL.